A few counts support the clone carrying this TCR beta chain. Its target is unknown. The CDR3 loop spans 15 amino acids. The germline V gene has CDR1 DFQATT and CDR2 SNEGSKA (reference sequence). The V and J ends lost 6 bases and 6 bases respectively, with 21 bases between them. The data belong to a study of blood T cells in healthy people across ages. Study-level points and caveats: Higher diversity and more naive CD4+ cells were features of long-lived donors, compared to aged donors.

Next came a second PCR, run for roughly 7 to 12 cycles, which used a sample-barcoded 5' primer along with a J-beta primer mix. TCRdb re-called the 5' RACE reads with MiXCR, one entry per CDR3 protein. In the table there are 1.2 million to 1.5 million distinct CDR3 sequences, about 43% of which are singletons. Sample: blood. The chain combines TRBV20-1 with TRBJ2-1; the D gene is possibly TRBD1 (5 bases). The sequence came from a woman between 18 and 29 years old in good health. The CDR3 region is CSATVGAGGFNEQFF. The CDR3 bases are TGCAGTGCCACGGTAGGGGCCGGTGGGTTCAATGAGCAGTTCTTC.